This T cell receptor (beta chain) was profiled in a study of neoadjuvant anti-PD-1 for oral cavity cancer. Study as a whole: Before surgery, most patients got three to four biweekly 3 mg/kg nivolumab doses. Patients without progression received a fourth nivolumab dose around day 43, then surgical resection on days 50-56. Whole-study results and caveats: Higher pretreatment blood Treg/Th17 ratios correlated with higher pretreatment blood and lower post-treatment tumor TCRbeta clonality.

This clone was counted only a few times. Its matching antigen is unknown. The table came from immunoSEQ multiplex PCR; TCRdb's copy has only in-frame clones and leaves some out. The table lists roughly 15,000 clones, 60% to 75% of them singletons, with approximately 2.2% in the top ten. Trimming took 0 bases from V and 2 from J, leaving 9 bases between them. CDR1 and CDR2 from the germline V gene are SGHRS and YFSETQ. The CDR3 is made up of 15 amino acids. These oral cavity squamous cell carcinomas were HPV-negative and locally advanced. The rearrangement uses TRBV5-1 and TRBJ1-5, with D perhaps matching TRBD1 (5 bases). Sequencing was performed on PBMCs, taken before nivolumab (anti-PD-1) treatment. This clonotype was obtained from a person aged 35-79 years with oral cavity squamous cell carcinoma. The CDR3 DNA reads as TGCGCCAGCAGCTTGGTTGCGGGGGGCAATCAGCCCCAGCATTTT. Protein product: CASSLVAGGNQPQHF.